Included here is one T cell receptor beta chain sequence, with context. Its cognate antigen is unknown. This CDR3 has 15 amino acids. The V end lost 0 bases, the J end lost 0 bases, and 9 bases lay between the germline ends. The germline V gene encodes CDR1 MNHNY and CDR2 SVGAGI (reference sequence). This entry comes from a study of shared clonotypes between healthy human individuals. Findings of the study overall: Naive subsets typically showed greater estimated richness than memory subsets. A few donors had around 5.5% of their naive CD4 clonotypes in common. Sequencing of the sorted subsets was shown by rarefaction to be incomplete despite large depth.

Measured with immunoSEQ multiplex PCR; TCRdb has only the in-frame clones, and not every one. Altogether approximately 2.4 million clones are present, approximately 95% being singletons, with the ten largest covering less than 0.15%. Every donor, a Caucasian adult, lived in Nashville, Tennessee. Sequenced material: naive CD4+ T cells sorted from blood. The subset: CD45RA+ positively selected. This sequence was found in a man between 18 and 29 years old in good health. The chain links TRBV6-6 to TRBJ2-7, with no clear D. The chain's CDR3 is CASSYSGRSSYEQYF. The CDR3, as DNA: TGTGCCAGCAGTTACTCTGGGCGGAGCTCCTACGAGCAGTACTTC.